One and the same sample provided the 8 T cell receptor beta chains below, sequenced in a study of shared clonotypes between healthy human individuals. Measured with immunoSEQ multiplex PCR; TCRdb has only the in-frame clones, and not every one. In the table there are around 1.1 million clones, 70% to 80% of which are singletons. The sample taken for sequencing was memory CD4+ T cells from PBMCs. Subset given: CD45RA-negative fraction. These TCRs come from a man between 18 and 35 years old in good health. Some clones in this sample may be carry-over from other donors' samples.

V is TRBV6-4 and J is TRBJ2-1, with TRBD2 matching 10 bases. Germline values: CDR1 MRHNA, CDR2 SNTAGT. CDR3 length: 15 amino acids. V lost 4 bases to trimming and J lost 8 bases; unmatched junction nucleotides: 8. The CDR3 DNA reads TGTGCCAGCAGTGGCATGGATAGCGGGAGGCATGAGCAGTTCTTC. It is translated as CASSGMDSGRHEQFF.

This chain links TRBV7-9 with TRBJ1-6; 8 bases line up with TRBD1. Germline V gene sequence: CDR1 SEHNR, CDR2 FQNEAQ (reference sequence). J was trimmed by 8 bases and V by 9 bases; bases with no gene match: 6. This CDR3 has 13 amino acids. The CDR3 spells CASGQGSDSPLHF. CDR3 bases: TGTGCCAGTGGACAGGGTAGCGATTCACCCCTCCACTTT.

The chain uses TRBV6-1 and TRBJ1-2; 10 nucleotides agree with TRBD1. Germline loops: CDR1 MNHNS, CDR2 SASEGT. CDR3 length: 15 amino acids. J was trimmed by 7 bases and V by 5 bases; bases with no gene match: 10. The CDR3 DNA reads as TGTGCCAGCAGTTCTCCGGGACAGGGGTTTGGTGGCTACACCTTC. It is translated as CASSSPGQGFGGYTF.

As for this clone: This specimen includes other DNA sequences encoding the same CDR3. The chain couples TRBV5-1 to TRBJ2-5, with 7 bases lining up with TRBD2. The germline gives CDR1 SGHRS, CDR2 YFSETQ. The V gene end was trimmed by 0 bases and the J gene end by 5 bases; junction bases not matched to a gene: 7. The CDR3 length is 15 residues. The CDR3 coding sequence is TGCGCCAGCAGCTTGGAAGGCGGGAGAGGGGAGACCCAGTACTTC. Amino acid sequence: CASSLEGGRGETQYF.

The CDR3 here is CAISESTGQGRYNEQFF. The DNA for the CDR3 is TGTGCCATCAGTGAGTCGACGGGACAGGGTCGTTACAATGAGCAGTTCTTC. The chain links TRBV10-3 to TRBJ2-1; TRBD1 matches 9 bases. The CDR3 has 17 amino acids. After removal of 0 bases from V and 4 bases from J, the junction contained 7 bases not matched to a gene. CDR1 is ENHRY, CDR2 SYGVKD, per germline.

The gene calls are TRBV28 and TRBJ2-7; 11 bases are shared with TRBD1. Germline trimming cut 7 bases from V and 2 bases from J; bases unmatched to any gene: 4. The CDR3 is 14 residues long. Per germline, CDR1 MDHEN and CDR2 SYDVKM. Written as DNA, the CDR3 is TGTGCCAGCACTACGGACAGGGGGCCCTACGAGCAGTACTTC. Protein: CASTTDRGPYEQYF.

The chain links TRBV6-6 to TRBJ1-3, with 7 bases fitting TRBD1. V was pared by 5 bases and J by 2 bases, with 6 bases of the junction left unmatched. Germline-derived CDR1 and CDR2 are MNHNY and SVGAGI (reference sequence). The CDR3 runs 15 residues. The CDR3, as DNA: TGTGCCAGCAGTCGTCAGGGGGGGGCTGGAAACACCATATATTTT. Translated: CASSRQGGAGNTIYF.

J is TRBJ1-6 and V is TRBV10-3; tentative D call: TRBD1 (5 bases). Germline V gene lookup returns CDR1 ENHRY and CDR2 SYGVKD. Trimming stripped 6 bases from V and 9 bases from J, with 18 bases between. This CDR3 contains 15 residues. The CDR3 reads CAISASRDPGSPLHF. DNA for the CDR3: TGTGCCATCAGCGCGTCCCGGGACCCCGGTTCACCCCTCCACTTT.